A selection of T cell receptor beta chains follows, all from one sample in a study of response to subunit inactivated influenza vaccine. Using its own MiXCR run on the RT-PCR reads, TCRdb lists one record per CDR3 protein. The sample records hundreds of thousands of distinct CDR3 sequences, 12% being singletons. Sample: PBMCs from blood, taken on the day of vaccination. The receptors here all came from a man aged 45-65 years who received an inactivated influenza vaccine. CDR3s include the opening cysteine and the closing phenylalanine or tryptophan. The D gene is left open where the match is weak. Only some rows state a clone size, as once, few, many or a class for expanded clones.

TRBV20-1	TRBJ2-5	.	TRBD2	CSARDFRLAGGRQETQYF	TGCAGTGCTAGAGATTTTCGGCTAGCGGGGGGTAGGCAAGAGACCCAGTACTTC
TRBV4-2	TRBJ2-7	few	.	CASSQDRADAEQYF	TGTGCCAGCAGCCAAGATAGGGCGGATGCCGAGCAGTACTTC
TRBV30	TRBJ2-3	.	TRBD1	CAWSVPSRGGPEDTQYF	TGTGCCTGGAGTGTACCTTCCAGAGGGGGCCCCGAAGATACGCAGTATTTT
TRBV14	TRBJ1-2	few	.	CASSQFANYGYTF	TGTGCCAGCAGCCAATTCGCAAACTATGGCTACACCTTC
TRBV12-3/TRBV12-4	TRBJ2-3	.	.	CASTPMDTQYF	TGTGCCAGCACTCCAATGGATACGCAGTATTTT
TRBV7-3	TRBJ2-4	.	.	CASSLNRLDIQYF	TGTGCCAGCAGCTTAAACAGGCTTGACATTCAGTACTTC
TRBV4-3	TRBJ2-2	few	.	CASRGFTGELFF	TGCGCCAGCAGGGGGTTCACCGGGGAGCTGTTTTTT
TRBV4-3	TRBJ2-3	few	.	CASSRGVPDTQYF	TGCGCCAGCAGCCGTGGAGTTCCAGATACGCAGTATTTT
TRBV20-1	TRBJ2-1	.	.	CSYDSPGEQFF	TGCAGTTACGACAGCCCCGGGGAGCAGTTCTTC
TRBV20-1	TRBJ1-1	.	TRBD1	CSAEGQHLMNTEAFF	TGCAGTGCCGAGGGACAGCACCTGATGAACACTGAAGCTTTCTTT
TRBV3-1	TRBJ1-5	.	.	CASSQGGGSNQPQHF	TGTGCCAGCAGCCAAGGGGGGGGTAGCAATCAGCCCCAGCATTTT
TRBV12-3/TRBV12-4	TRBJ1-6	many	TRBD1	CASRPQGTNNSPLHF	TGTGCCAGCAGGCCACAGGGGACTAATAATTCACCCCTCCACTTT
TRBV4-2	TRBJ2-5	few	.	CASSLRTTGSETQYF	TGTGCCAGCAGCCTGAGAACTACGGGCTCGGAGACCCAGTACTTC
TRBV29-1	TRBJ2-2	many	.	CSVRDTNTGELFF	TGCAGCGTCCGGGACACCAACACCGGGGAGCTGTTTTTT
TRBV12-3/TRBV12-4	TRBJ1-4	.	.	CASSLYSGHEKLFF	TGTGCCAGCAGTTTATATTCGGGGCATGAAAAACTGTTTTTT
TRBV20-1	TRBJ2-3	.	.	CSARDGGKTDTQYF	TGCAGTGCTAGAGATGGGGGGAAGACAGATACGCAGTATTTT
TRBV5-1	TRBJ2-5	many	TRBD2	CASSKSGGNQETQYF	TGCGCCAGCAGCAAGAGCGGGGGAAACCAAGAGACCCAGTACTTC
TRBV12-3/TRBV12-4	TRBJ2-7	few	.	CASTTSEGNPSYEQYF	TGTGCCAGCACCACATCGGAGGGAAACCCTTCCTACGAGCAGTACTTC
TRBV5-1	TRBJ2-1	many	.	CASSSSSASSYNEQFF	TGCGCCAGCAGCTCATCTAGCGCGAGCTCCTACAATGAGCAGTTCTTC
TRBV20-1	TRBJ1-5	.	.	CSASRGVNQPQHF	TGCAGTGCTAGCCGTGGGGTGAATCAGCCCCAGCATTTT
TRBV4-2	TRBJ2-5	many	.	CASSQIRRTLTQETQYF	TGTGCCAGCAGCCAAATCAGACGGACTCTAACCCAAGAGACCCAGTACTTC
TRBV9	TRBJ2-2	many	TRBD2	CASSVGPLADTGELFF	TGTGCCAGCAGCGTAGGTCCACTAGCGGACACCGGGGAGCTGTTTTTT
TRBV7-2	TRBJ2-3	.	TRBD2	CASSLSSGRAGTQYF	TGTGCCAGCAGCTTATCTAGCGGGAGGGCCGGAACGCAGTATTTT
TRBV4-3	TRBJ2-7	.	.	CASSQDFGAGEQYF	TGCGCCAGCAGCCAAGATTTTGGGGCGGGCGAGCAGTACTTC
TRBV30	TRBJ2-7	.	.	CAWRPMTGTGYEQYF	TGTGCCTGGAGGCCAATGACCGGGACTGGGTACGAGCAGTACTTC
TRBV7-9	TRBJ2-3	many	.	CASRTSTDTQYF	TGTGCCAGCAGGACTAGCACAGATACGCAGTATTTT
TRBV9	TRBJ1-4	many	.	CASSVEGWGADEKLFF	TGTGCCAGCAGCGTAGAAGGGTGGGGAGCCGATGAAAAACTGTTTTTT
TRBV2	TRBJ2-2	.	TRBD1	CASSEGPRDSGELFF	TGTGCCAGCAGTGAAGGCCCCCGGGACAGCGGGGAGCTGTTTTTT
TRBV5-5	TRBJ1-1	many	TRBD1	CASRTGQTMNTEAFF	TGTGCCAGCAGAACGGGACAGACAATGAACACTGAAGCTTTCTTT
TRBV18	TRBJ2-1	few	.	CASSSSLYNEQFF	TGTGCCAGCTCGAGCTCCCTATACAATGAGCAGTTCTTC
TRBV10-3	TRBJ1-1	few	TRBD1	CAISDGQGLTEAFF	TGTGCCATCAGTGACGGACAGGGCTTGACTGAAGCTTTCTTT
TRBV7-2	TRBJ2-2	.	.	CASSPRTAPGELFF	TGTGCCAGCAGCCCTCGGACAGCCCCCGGGGAGCTGTTTTTT
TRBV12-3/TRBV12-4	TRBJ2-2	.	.	CASISGLQGLVTGELFF	TGTGCCAGCATCTCCGGGCTACAGGGATTGGTCACCGGGGAGCTGTTTTTT
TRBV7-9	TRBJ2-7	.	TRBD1	CASSLVWDRVNYEQYF	TGTGCCAGCAGCTTAGTATGGGACAGGGTCAACTACGAGCAGTACTTC
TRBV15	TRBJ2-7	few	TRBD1	CATSARQGALDEQYF	TGTGCCACCAGCGCAAGACAGGGGGCTTTGGACGAGCAGTACTTC
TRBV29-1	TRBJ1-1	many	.	CSVETNQNTEAFF	TGCAGCGTTGAAACGAACCAGAACACTGAAGCTTTCTTT
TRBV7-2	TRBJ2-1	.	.	CASSLEQLDEQFF	TGTGCCAGCAGCTTAGAACAGCTCGATGAGCAGTTCTTC
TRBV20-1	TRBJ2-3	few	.	CSTHPPPSGQYSTDTQYF	TGCAGTACACATCCGCCACCCTCCGGTCAATACAGCACAGATACGCAGTATTTT
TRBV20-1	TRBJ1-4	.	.	CSASHKLTNEKLFF	TGCAGTGCCTCACACAAACTTACTAATGAAAAACTGTTTTTT
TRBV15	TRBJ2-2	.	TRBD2	CATSGLLEREFTGELFF	TGTGCCACCAGCGGGCTTTTAGAGCGGGAGTTCACCGGGGAGCTGTTTTTT
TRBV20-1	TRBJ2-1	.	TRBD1	CSASGGQAGSYNEQFF	TGCAGTGCTAGCGGGGGACAGGCGGGCTCCTACAATGAGCAGTTCTTC
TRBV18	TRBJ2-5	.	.	CASSPSPPTVQQETQYF	TGTGCCAGCTCACCTTCACCCCCGACAGTACAACAAGAGACCCAGTACTTC
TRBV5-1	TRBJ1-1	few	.	CASRADGQPNTEAFF	TGCGCCAGCAGAGCAGATGGACAGCCGAACACTGAAGCTTTCTTT
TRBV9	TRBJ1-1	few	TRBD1	CASSVSRGLATEAFF	TGTGCCAGCAGCGTTTCCAGGGGGTTAGCCACTGAAGCTTTCTTT
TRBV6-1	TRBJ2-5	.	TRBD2	CASSPPGAGETQYF	TGTGCCAGCAGCCCGCCCGGAGCGGGGGAGACCCAGTACTTC
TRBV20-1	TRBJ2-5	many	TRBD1	CSASITGAIQETQYF	TGCAGTGCTAGCATTACAGGGGCGATCCAAGAGACCCAGTACTTC
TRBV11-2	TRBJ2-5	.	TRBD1	CASSKRTGFRGETQYF	TGTGCCAGCAGCAAACGGACAGGTTTTCGTGGGGAGACCCAGTACTTC
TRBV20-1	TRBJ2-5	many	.	CSARGRGQETQYF	TGCAGTGCTAGAGGGAGAGGCCAAGAGACCCAGTACTTC
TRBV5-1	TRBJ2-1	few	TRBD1	CASSSDRGGGEQFF	TGCGCCAGCAGCTCCGACAGGGGAGGTGGTGAGCAGTTCTTC
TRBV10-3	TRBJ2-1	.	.	CAISEPPAYNEQFF	TGTGCCATCAGTGAGCCCCCCGCCTACAATGAGCAGTTCTTC
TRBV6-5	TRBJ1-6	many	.	CASSYFGVPRRGGSPLHF	TGTGCCAGCAGTTACTTTGGTGTCCCACGCCGGGGGGGTTCACCCCTCCACTTT
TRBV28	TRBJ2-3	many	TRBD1	CASSHQDRVTDTQYF	TGTGCCAGCAGTCATCAAGACAGGGTGACAGATACGCAGTATTTT
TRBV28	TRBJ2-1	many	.	CASSRDSGRLLHNEQFF	TGTGCCAGCAGTCGGGACTCCGGTCGGCTGTTACACAATGAGCAGTTCTTC